This T cell receptor (beta chain) comes out of a study of chemoradiotherapy in HPV16-positive cancers. Here immunoSEQ multiplex PCR was the method, and the copy in TCRdb shows in-frame clones only, minus some. Of under 5,500 clones listed, around two thirds are singletons. Germline-derived CDR1 and CDR2 are SGHTS and YDEGEE. V lost 4 bases, J lost 7 bases, and 11 bases stayed unmatched. The CDR3 extends over 16 amino acids. This TCR came from a human donor with HPV-associated anogenital cancer. This specimen consisted of tumor tissue, obtained from a patient who underwent chemoradiotherapy. This chain uses TRBV5-8 with TRBJ1-4, with TRBD1 identical over 9 bases. CDR3 loop: CASSQGMDRGIEKLFF. CDR3 bases: TGTGCCAGCAGCCAGGGCATGGACAGGGGAATTGAAAAACTGTTTTTT. Variable domain in full (rest from reference TRBV5-8 and TRBJ1-4): EAGVTQSPTHLIKTRGQQATLRCSPISGHTSVYWYQQALGLGLQFLLWYDEGEERNRGNFPPRFSGRQFPNYSSELNVNALELEDSALYLCASSQGMDRGIEKLFFGSGTQLSVL.